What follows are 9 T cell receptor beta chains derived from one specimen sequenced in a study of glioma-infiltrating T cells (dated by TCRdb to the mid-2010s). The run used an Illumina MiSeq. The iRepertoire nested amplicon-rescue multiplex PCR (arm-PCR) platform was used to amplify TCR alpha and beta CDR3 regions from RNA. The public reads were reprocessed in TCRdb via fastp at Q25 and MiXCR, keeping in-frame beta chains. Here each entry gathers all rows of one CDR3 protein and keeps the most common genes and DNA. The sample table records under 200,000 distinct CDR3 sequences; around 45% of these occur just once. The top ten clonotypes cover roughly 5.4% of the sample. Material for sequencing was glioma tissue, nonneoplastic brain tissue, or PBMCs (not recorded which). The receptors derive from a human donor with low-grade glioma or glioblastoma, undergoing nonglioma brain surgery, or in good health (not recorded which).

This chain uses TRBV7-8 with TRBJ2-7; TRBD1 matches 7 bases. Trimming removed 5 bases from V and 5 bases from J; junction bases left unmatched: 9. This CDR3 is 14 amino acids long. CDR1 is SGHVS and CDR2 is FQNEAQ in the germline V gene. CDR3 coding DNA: TGTGCCAGCAGCGCATCAACAGGGGCTAACGAGCAGTACTTC. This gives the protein CASSASTGANEQYF.

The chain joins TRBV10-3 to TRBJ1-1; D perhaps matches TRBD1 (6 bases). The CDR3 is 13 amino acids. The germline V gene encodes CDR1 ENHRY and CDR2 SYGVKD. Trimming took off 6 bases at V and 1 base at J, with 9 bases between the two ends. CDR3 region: CAISMTGNTEAFF. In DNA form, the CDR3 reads TGTGCCATCAGCATGACAGGGAACACTGAAGCTTTCTTT.

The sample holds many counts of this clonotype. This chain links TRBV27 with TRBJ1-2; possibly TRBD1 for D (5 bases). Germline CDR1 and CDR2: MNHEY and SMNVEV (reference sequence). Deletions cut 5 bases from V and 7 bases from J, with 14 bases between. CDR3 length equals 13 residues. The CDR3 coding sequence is TGTGCCAGCAGTATTCAGGGAACTAGTGGCTACACCTTC. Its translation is CASSIQGTSGYTF.

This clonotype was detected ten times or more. CDR3 nucleotides: TGTGCCAGCAGTGGGCCCGATCGAAAAGAGACCCAGTACTTC. This codes for CASSGPDRKETQYF. The gene calls are TRBV6-1 and TRBJ2-5, with D hard to call. There are 14 residues in the CDR3. Germline-derived CDR1 and CDR2 are MNHNS and SASEGT. V was pared by 4 bases and J by 3 bases, with 12 bases between.

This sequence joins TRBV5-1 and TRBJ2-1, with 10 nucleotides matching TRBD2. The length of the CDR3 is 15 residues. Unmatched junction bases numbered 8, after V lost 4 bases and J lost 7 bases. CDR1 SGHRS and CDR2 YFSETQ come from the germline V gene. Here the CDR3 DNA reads TGCGCCAGCAGCGGGGAGGGACTAGCGAGAAATGAGCAGTTCTTC. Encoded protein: CASSGEGLARNEQFF.

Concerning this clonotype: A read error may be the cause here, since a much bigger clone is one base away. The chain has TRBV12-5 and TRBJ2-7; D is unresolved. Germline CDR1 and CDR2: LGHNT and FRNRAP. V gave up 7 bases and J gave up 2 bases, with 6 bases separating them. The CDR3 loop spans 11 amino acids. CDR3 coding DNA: TGTGCTAGTGTCAAAACCTACGAGCAGTACTTC. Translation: CASVKTYEQYF.

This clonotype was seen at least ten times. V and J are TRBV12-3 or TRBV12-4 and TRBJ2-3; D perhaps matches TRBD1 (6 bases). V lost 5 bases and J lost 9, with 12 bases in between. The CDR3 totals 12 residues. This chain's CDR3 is CASSGGHTTQYF. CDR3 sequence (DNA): TGTGCCAGCAGTGGGGGACATACGACGCAGTATTTT.

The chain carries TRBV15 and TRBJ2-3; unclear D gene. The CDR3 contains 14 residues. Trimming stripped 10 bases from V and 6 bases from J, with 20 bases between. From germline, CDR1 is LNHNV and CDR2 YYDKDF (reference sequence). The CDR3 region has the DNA TGTGCCAACCAAGATGGCCGAAAGTTCGATACGCAGTATTTT. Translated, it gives CANQDGRKFDTQYF.

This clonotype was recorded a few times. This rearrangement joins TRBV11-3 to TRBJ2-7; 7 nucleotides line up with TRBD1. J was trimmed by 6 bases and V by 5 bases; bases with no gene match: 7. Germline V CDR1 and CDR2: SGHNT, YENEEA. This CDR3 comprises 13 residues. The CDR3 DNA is TGTGCCAGCAGCCGACAGGGACGGGGCGAGCAGTACTTC. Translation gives CASSRQGRGEQYF.